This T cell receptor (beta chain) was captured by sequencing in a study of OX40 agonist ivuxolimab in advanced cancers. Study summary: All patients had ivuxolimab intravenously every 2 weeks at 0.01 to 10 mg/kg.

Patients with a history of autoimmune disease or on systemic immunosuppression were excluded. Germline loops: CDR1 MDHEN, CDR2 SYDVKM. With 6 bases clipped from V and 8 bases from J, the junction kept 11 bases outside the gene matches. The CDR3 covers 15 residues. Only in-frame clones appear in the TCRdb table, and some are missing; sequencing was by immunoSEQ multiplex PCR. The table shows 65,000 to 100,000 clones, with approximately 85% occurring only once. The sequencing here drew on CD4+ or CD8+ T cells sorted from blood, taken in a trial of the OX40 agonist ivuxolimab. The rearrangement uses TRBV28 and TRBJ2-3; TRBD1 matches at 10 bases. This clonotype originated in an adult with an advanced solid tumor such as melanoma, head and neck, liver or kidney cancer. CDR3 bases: TGTGCCAGCAGGGGCGGACAGGGGGGCACAAGTACGCAGTATTTT. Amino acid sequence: CASRGGQGGTSTQYF.